These 24 T cell receptor beta chains originate from one sample sequenced in a study of cytomegalovirus exposure and HLA in healthy donors. The PCR contained 60 Vbeta and 13 Jbeta primers. TCRdb keeps only in-frame clones here, not all; method: immunoSEQ multiplex PCR. The sample shows 210,000 or so clones, 75% to 80% of them seen only once. Sequencing was performed on PBMCs. The receptors derive from a man aged 18 to 35 in good health and CMV-seronegative.

V is TRBV5-1 and J is TRBJ2-1; 10 nucleotides align to TRBD1. Germline CDR1 reads SGHRS; CDR2 reads YFSETQ. The CDR3 loop spans 16 amino acids. V trimming: 3 bases; J trimming: 4 bases; junction bases outside the gene matches: 7. Written as DNA, the CDR3 is TGCGCCAGCAGCTCCGCCGGGACAGGGGAATACAATGAGCAGTTCTTC. Translating it yields CASSSAGTGEYNEQFF.

In its sample, this clone was seen a few times. V and J are TRBV4-1 and TRBJ1-1; a weak D match, TRBD1 (5 bases). V was clipped by 3 bases and J by 7 bases, with 9 bases between them. The CDR3 loop spans 12 amino acids. CDR1 is MGHRA and CDR2 is YSYEKL in the germline V gene. CDR3 loop: CASSQGGGEAFF. The CDR3 coding sequence is TGCGCCAGCAGCCAGGGGGGGGGTGAAGCTTTCTTT.

As DNA, the CDR3 is TGTGCCAGCAGCGACAGGATCAATCAGCCCCAGCATTTT. Translation: CASSDRINQPQHF. The chain uses TRBV6-5 and TRBJ1-5; a weak D match, TRBD1 (6 bases). The CDR3 runs 13 residues. Deletions cut 6 bases from V and 3 bases from J, with 9 bases between. Germline V lookup: CDR1 MNHEY, CDR2 SVGAGI.

The chain recombines TRBV13 with TRBJ2-5; 13 bases match TRBD2. Trimming removed 10 bases from V and 5 bases from J; junction bases left unmatched: 10. Germline CDR1 and CDR2: PRHDT and FYEKMQ (reference sequence). The CDR3 spans 15 residues. CDR3 sequence: CATSTSGGPGETQYF. The DNA for the CDR3 is TGTGCCACCTCGACTAGCGGGGGGCCGGGGGAGACCCAGTACTTC.

This clone occurred a few times. This chain uses TRBV9 with TRBJ2-2, with 9 bases that match TRBD2. Germline trimming cut 0 bases from V and 7 bases from J; bases unmatched to any gene: 10. Germline V gene sequence: CDR1 SGDLS, CDR2 YYNGEE. This CDR3 has 17 residues. The CDR3 loop reads CASSVGKLAGDGGELFF. In nucleotides, the CDR3 is TGTGCCAGCAGCGTAGGGAAGTTAGCGGGAGATGGCGGGGAGCTGTTTTTT.

The chain links TRBV5-6 to TRBJ1-5; D may be TRBD1 (6 bases). V shed 5 bases and J shed 6 bases, with 12 bases lying between them. CDR1 is SGHDT and CDR2 is YYEEEE in the germline V gene. The CDR3 totals 13 residues. The CDR3 coding sequence is TGTGCCAGCAGGTCTACAGGGTGTCAGCCCCAGCATTTT. Amino acid sequence: CASRSTGCQPQHF.

The V and J genes are TRBV7-3 and TRBJ2-1, with TRBD1 matching over 7 bases. Germline V gives CDR1 SGHTA, CDR2 FQGTGA. This CDR3 has 15 amino acids. After removal of 6 bases from V and 7 bases from J, the junction contained 12 bases not matched to a gene. CDR3 residues: CASRATGTFWNEQFF. DNA of the CDR3: TGTGCCAGCAGGGCGACAGGGACGTTTTGGAATGAGCAGTTCTTC.

V gene TRBV6-6 combines with J gene TRBJ2-2, with D perhaps matching TRBD2 (6 bases). The CDR3 sequence is 16 residues long. Germline assignment: CDR1 MNHNY and CDR2 SVGAGI (reference sequence). V lost 4 bases, J lost 4 bases, and 16 bases lay in between. The CDR3: CASSWGTRPGTGELFF. CDR3 sequence (DNA): TGTGCCAGCAGTTGGGGGACTCGCCCCGGCACCGGGGAGCTGTTTTTT.

This rearrangement joins TRBV2 to TRBJ2-5; TRBD2 matches at 9 bases. The CDR3 loop spans 15 amino acids. Trimming removed 2 bases from V and 2 bases from J; junction bases left unmatched: 3. Germline CDR1 is SNHLY and CDR2 is FYNNEI. DNA for the CDR3: TGTGCCAGCAGTGAACTAGCGGGGATACAAGAGACCCAGTACTTC. Protein: CASSELAGIQETQYF.

This chain links TRBV6-1 with TRBJ2-7; the match to TRBD2 covers 9 bases. The V segment lost 1 base and the J segment 2 bases; nucleotides outside the gene matches: 3. Germline CDR1 is MNHNS and CDR2 is SASEGT. This CDR3 comprises 15 residues. The CDR3 DNA sequence: TGTGCCAGCAGTGAAGGGGGACTAGCACCCTACGAGCAGTACTTC. This encodes CASSEGGLAPYEQYF.

This clone was seen a few times. V is TRBV4-1 and J is TRBJ2-1, with 8 bases lining up with TRBD2. The CDR3 extends over 14 amino acids. After removal of 0 bases from V and 9 bases from J, the junction contained 4 bases not matched to a gene. Per germline, CDR1 MGHRA and CDR2 YSYEKL. In nucleotides, the CDR3 is TGCGCCAGCAGCCAAGATCGGCTAGCGGGTGAGCAGTTCTTC. Amino acid sequence: CASSQDRLAGEQFF.

The rearrangement joins TRBV7-2 to TRBJ2-7; D possibly corresponds to TRBD1 (6 bases). Germline CDR1 and CDR2: SGHTA and FQGNSA. V lost 5 bases to trimming and J lost 3 bases, with 11 bases between them. CDR3 length: 13 amino acids. CDR3 nucleotides: TGTGCCAGCAGCCTTAACAGGGACTACGAGCAGTACTTC. It is translated as CASSLNRDYEQYF.

The V gene is TRBV13, the J gene TRBJ2-5; TRBD2 is a possible D gene (6 bases). Trimming shortened V by 4 bases and J by 5 bases, and 17 bases separated the two germline ends. This CDR3 has 15 amino acids. CDR1 and CDR2 (germline): PRHDT, FYEKMQ (reference sequence). CDR3 loop: CASSYAAGLAETQYF. The DNA of the CDR3 is TGTGCCAGCAGCTACGCCGCCGGCCTAGCGGAGACCCAGTACTTC. Together with reference TRBV13 and TRBJ2-5, the CDR3 gives the full variable domain: AAGVIQSPRHLIKEKRETATLKCYPIPRHDTVYWYQQGPGQDPQFLISFYEKMQSDKGSIPDRFSAQQFSDYHSELNMSSLELGDSALYFCASSYAAGLAETQYFGPGTRLLVL.

This clone was recorded once. The chain employs TRBV4-3 and TRBJ2-2; D might be TRBD2 (5 bases). V was shortened by 3 bases and J by 6 bases, with 14 bases between the two germline ends. This CDR3 has 15 amino acids. Germline loops: CDR1 LGHNA, CDR2 YSLEER. The CDR3 DNA reads TGCGCCAGCAGCCAGGACTGGCGACGGGCCGGGGAGCTGTTTTTT. Protein: CASSQDWRRAGELFF.

V gene TRBV28 combines with J gene TRBJ2-4, with a possible D match to TRBD2 (6 bases). V was clipped by 3 bases and J by 2 bases, with 17 bases between them. Germline CDR1 reads MDHEN; CDR2 reads SYDVKM. CDR3 length equals 17 residues. CDR3 amino acids: CASSFVQGGTPKNIQYF. CDR3 coding DNA: TGTGCCAGCAGTTTCGTTCAGGGCGGGACCCCCAAAAACATTCAGTACTTC.

The gene calls are TRBV7-6 and TRBJ2-5; TRBD2 agrees at 7 bases. Germline V lookup: CDR1 SGHVS, CDR2 FNYEAQ. Trimming cost V 0 bases and J 1 base; bases outside gene matches: 2. The CDR3 covers 15 residues. CDR3 in amino acids: CASSLAGGTQETQYF. The CDR3 coding sequence is TGTGCCAGCAGCTTAGCGGGGGGGACCCAAGAGACCCAGTACTTC.

The V gene is TRBV28, the J gene TRBJ1-4, with a weak D call TRBD1 (5 bases). Germline V gene sequence: CDR1 MDHEN, CDR2 SYDVKM. With 5 bases removed from V and 0 bases from J, the gap between germline ends came to 19 bases. CDR3 length: 18 amino acids. In DNA, the CDR3 is TGTGCCAGCAGTCCTCGGGACTCTTACCTTGCAACTAATGAAAAACTGTTTTTT. Translated, it gives CASSPRDSYLATNEKLFF.

The chain has TRBV5-1 and TRBJ2-1, with 13 bases fitting TRBD2. This CDR3 spans 19 amino acids. The trim removed 5 bases at V and 0 bases at J, leaving 11 bases unmatched. Germline V CDR1 and CDR2: SGHRS, YFSETQ. The CDR3 spells CASSPTGTSGTSSYNEQFF. DNA of the CDR3: TGCGCCAGCAGTCCTACCGGGACTAGCGGGACTAGCTCCTACAATGAGCAGTTCTTC.

The chain couples TRBV11-3 to TRBJ2-5; no reliable D call. The J call may be incorrect, as the DNA end agrees better with TRBJ2-7. The CDR3 sequence is 13 residues long. Germline CDR1 is SGHNT and CDR2 is YENEEA. This chain's CDR3 is CASSLAPSYEQYF. The CDR3 coding sequence is TGTGCCAGCAGCTTAGCCCCGTCCTACGAGCAGTACTTC.

This clone appeared a single time. The V and J genes are TRBV4-1 and TRBJ1-4, with D possibly TRBD1 on 6 matching bases. V was trimmed by 0 bases and J by 0 bases, leaving 11 bases between them. This CDR3 has 17 residues. The germline CDR1 and CDR2 sequences are MGHRA and YSYEKL. CDR3 loop: CASSQERGSATNEKLFF. In nucleotides, the CDR3 is TGCGCCAGCAGCCAAGAGAGGGGGAGTGCAACTAATGAAAAACTGTTTTTT.

The J gene is TRBJ2-1, the V gene TRBV30; 8 bases agree with TRBD2. Germline V CDR1 and CDR2: GTSNPN, SVGIG (reference sequence). The CDR3 loop spans 18 amino acids. The trim removed 0 bases at V and 3 bases at J, leaving 13 bases unmatched. The CDR3 DNA reads TGTGCCTGGAGTGTCACCCTTTTTCGAGCGGGGGACTACAATGAGCAGTTCTTC. Translating it yields CAWSVTLFRAGDYNEQFF.

The gene calls are TRBV18 and TRBJ1-5, with 7 bases lining up with TRBD1. V shed 5 bases and J 6 bases; nucleotides not matched to a gene: 7. Germline CDR1 reads KGHSH; CDR2 reads LQKENI. The length of the CDR3 is 14 residues. In nucleotides, the CDR3 is TGTGCCAGCTCAGTCGACAGGGCCGTTCAGCCCCAGCATTTT. Translating gives CASSVDRAVQPQHF.

The chain uses TRBV30 and TRBJ2-7; D possibly corresponds to TRBD1 (5 bases). V was cut by 4 bases and J by 2 bases, with 6 bases left in between. This CDR3 contains 11 residues. Germline-derived CDR1 and CDR2 are GTSNPN and SVGIG (reference sequence). Here the CDR3 DNA reads TGTGCCTGGAAGACAGCCTACGAGCAGTACTTC. As protein: CAWKTAYEQYF.

DNA for the CDR3: TGTGCCATCAAGCCGGGACTAGCTAGCAATGAGCAGTTCTTC. Translated: CAIKPGLASNEQFF. The chain employs TRBV10-3 and TRBJ2-1; TRBD2 agrees at 9 bases. This CDR3 is 14 amino acids long. Trimming took 7 bases from V and 6 from J; bases not matched to a gene: 7. Looked up from germline, CDR1 is ENHRY and CDR2 is SYGVKD.